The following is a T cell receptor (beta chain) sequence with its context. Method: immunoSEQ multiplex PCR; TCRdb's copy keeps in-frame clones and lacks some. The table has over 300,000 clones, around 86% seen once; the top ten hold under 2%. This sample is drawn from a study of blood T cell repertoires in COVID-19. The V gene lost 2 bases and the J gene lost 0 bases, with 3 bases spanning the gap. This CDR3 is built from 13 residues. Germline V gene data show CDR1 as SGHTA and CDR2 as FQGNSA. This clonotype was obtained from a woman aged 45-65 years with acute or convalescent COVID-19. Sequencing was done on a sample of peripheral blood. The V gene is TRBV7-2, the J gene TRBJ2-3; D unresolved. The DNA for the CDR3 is TGTGCCAGCAGCTTACCTAGCACAGATACGCAGTATTTT. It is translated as CASSLPSTDTQYF. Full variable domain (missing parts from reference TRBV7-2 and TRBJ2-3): GAGVSQSPSNKVTEKGKDVELRCDPISGHTALYWYRQSLGQGLEFLIYFQGNSAPDKSGLPSDRFSAERTGGSVSTLTIQRTQQEDSAVYLCASSLPSTDTQYFGPGTRLTVL.